These 17 T cell receptor beta chains share one sample of origin, sequenced in a study of response to subunit inactivated influenza vaccine (dated by TCRdb to about 2018). The library was built by means of RT-PCR. Reads for this sample came from an Illumina HiSeq 2500. TCRdb applied fastp at Q25 and MiXCR to the public reads, then kept only in-frame beta chains. Every CDR3 protein is listed once, alongside the most common genes and DNA of its rows. The sample has about 650,000 distinct CDR3 sequences on record, about a sixth of them singletons. About 9.9% of the sample rests with the top ten. Sample: PBMCs from blood, taken approximately 12 days after vaccination. These receptors all come from a man aged 50-59 years who received an inactivated influenza vaccine. Donor details come from another sample of the same person, matched by shared clones.

The rearrangement uses TRBV7-9 and TRBJ2-7, with D hard to call. Germline assignment: CDR1 SEHNR and CDR2 FQNEAQ (reference sequence). CDR3 length: 11 amino acids. Between the trimmed V and J ends, which lost 1 base and 9 bases, there was a span of 7 bases. The CDR3 coding sequence is TGTGCCAGCAGCTTAGACTCGTGGCAGTACTTC. It codes for CASSLDSWQYF.

The rearrangement uses TRBV4-3 and TRBJ1-6; 7 nucleotides agree with TRBD1. Germline assignment: CDR1 LGHNA and CDR2 YSLEER. This CDR3 is built from 14 residues. V was pared by 0 bases and J by 12 bases, with 5 bases of the junction left unmatched. CDR3 in DNA: TGCGCCAGCAGCCAAGATGGAGACAGGGAACCCCTCCACTTT. It encodes CASSQDGDREPLHF.

This clonotype was counted a single time. The chain links TRBV6-2 or TRBV6-3 to TRBJ2-2; D not resolved. The CDR3 runs 14 residues. Trimming took off 5 bases at V and 4 bases at J, with 11 bases between the two ends. Germline CDR1 is MNHEY and CDR2 is SVGEGT. The CDR3 is CASSQLRSTGELFF. In nucleotides, the CDR3 is TGTGCCAGCAGTCAACTACGTAGCACCGGGGAGCTGTTTTTT.

This clonotype was picked up one time. This rearrangement joins TRBV5-1 to TRBJ2-7; 10 nucleotides align to TRBD1. The CDR3 is made up of 14 amino acids. Germline CDR1 reads SGHRS; CDR2 reads YFSETQ. V gave up 4 bases and J gave up 2 bases; unmatched junction bases: 3. CDR3 bases: TGCGCCAGCAGCGTGGACAGGGGGGCCTACGAGCAGTACTTC. Its translation is CASSVDRGAYEQYF.

This clonotype was detected a few times. The chain uses TRBV19 and TRBJ2-3, with TRBD2 matching over 8 bases. The CDR3 length is 17 residues. Germline trimming cut 5 bases from V and 8 bases from J; bases unmatched to any gene: 18. Germline CDR1 is LNHDA and CDR2 is SQIVND (reference sequence). The CDR3 reads CASSYRSGITQTGTQYF. In DNA form, the CDR3 reads TGTGCCAGTAGTTATCGTAGCGGGATAACACAGACTGGTACGCAGTATTTT.

V gene TRBV7-6 combines with J gene TRBJ2-7; 9 positions match TRBD1. CDR3 length equals 15 residues. Trimming at V came to 1 base and at J to 3 bases, leaving 4 bases not matched to a gene. CDR1 is SGHVS and CDR2 is FNYEAQ in the germline V gene. This CDR3 is CASSLEDRGNYEQYF. DNA of the CDR3: TGTGCCAGCAGCTTAGAGGACAGGGGAAACTACGAGCAGTACTTC.

This clonotype was found a few times. The chain couples TRBV29-1 to TRBJ2-7; 10 bases are shared with TRBD2. After removal of 4 bases from V and 9 bases from J, the junction contained 9 bases not matched to a gene. This CDR3 comprises 13 residues. Germline V lookup: CDR1 SQVTM, CDR2 ANQGSEA. In DNA form, the CDR3 reads TGCAGCGTTGCTAGCGGGAGTGGGTTGGGGCAGTACTTC. Translated: CSVASGSGLGQYF.

This chain joins TRBV12-3 or TRBV12-4 and TRBJ1-1; D is ambiguous. This CDR3 is built from 14 residues. The V end lost 6 bases, the J end lost 1 base, and 12 bases lay between the germline ends. CDR3 sequence (DNA): TGTGCCAGCAGACGCACAGAGACGAACACTGAAGCTTTCTTT. Translating it yields CASRRTETNTEAFF.

Of note for this clonotype: The junction shows a germline mismatch at one end, possibly a read error. The V and J genes are TRBV7-2 and TRBJ2-3; D call uncertain. Germline-derived CDR1 and CDR2 are SGHTA and FQGNSA. This CDR3 is built from 14 residues. The CDR3 spells CASSLAFGTDTHYF. The CDR3 nucleotides are TGTGCCAGCAGCTTAGCGTTCGGCACAGATACGCATTATTTT.

V usage is TRBV12-3 or TRBV12-4 and J usage is TRBJ1-3; perhaps TRBD1 as D (5 bases). This CDR3 has 17 amino acids. Trimming left V 5 bases short and J 0 bases short, with 17 bases between. The CDR3 reads CASSVVARANSGNTIYF. The CDR3 region has the DNA TGTGCCAGCAGTGTGGTGGCCAGGGCCAACTCTGGAAACACCATATATTTT.

This clonotype showed up just a few times. V and J are TRBV4-2 and TRBJ2-5; TRBD2 might be the D (6 bases). From germline, CDR1 is LGHNA and CDR2 YNFKEQ. The CDR3 has 16 amino acids. V was clipped by 1 base and J by 4 bases, with 16 bases between them. The CDR3 DNA follows: TGTGCCAGCAGCCAAGGGGGAGTTAGCGGTAGAGAGACCCAGTACTTC. Amino acid sequence: CASSQGGVSGRETQYF.

The chain joins TRBV7-9 to TRBJ2-5; 9 nucleotides align to TRBD1. This CDR3 spans 16 amino acids. Germline assignment: CDR1 SEHNR and CDR2 FQNEAQ (reference sequence). V dropped 5 bases and J dropped 5; count of bases not matched to a gene: 12. The CDR3 bases are TGTGCCAGCAGCACCCGGGCACAGGGGGCCGAGGAGACCCAGTACTTC. Its translation is CASSTRAQGAEETQYF.

V is TRBV7-9 and J is TRBJ1-1, with TRBD1 matching 8 bases. CDR1 SEHNR and CDR2 FQNEAQ come from the germline V gene (reference sequence). J gave up 5 bases and V 7 bases, and 9 bases lay outside the gene matches. CDR3 length: 14 residues. CDR3 region: CASNKQGVWTEAFF. As DNA, the CDR3 is TGTGCCAGCAACAAACAGGGGGTGTGGACTGAAGCTTTCTTT.

V is TRBV28 and J is TRBJ2-1; TRBD2 matches at 13 bases. V was clipped by 3 bases and J by 2 bases; unmatched bases: 4. CDR1 is MDHEN and CDR2 is SYDVKM in the germline V gene. The CDR3 consists of 17 residues. The CDR3 loop reads CASSFPTSGRAYNEQFF. The CDR3 DNA reads TGTGCCAGCAGTTTTCCCACTAGCGGGAGGGCCTACAATGAGCAGTTCTTC.

The V gene is TRBV18, the J gene TRBJ2-2, with D maybe TRBD1 (5 bases). V gave up 6 bases and J gave up 7 bases, with 9 bases separating them. Germline assignment: CDR1 KGHSH and CDR2 LQKENI. The CDR3 has 12 residues. CDR3 loop: CASSPTGGELFF. The DNA of the CDR3 is TGTGCCAGCTCTCCCACAGGCGGGGAGCTGTTTTTT.

This clonotype was picked up many times. This chain uses TRBV5-1 with TRBJ2-5; D gene unclear. Trimming left V 2 bases short and J 0 bases short, with 11 bases between. This CDR3 has 15 amino acids. Germline CDR1 SGHRS, CDR2 YFSETQ. This CDR3 is CASSLGRQYQETQYF. In DNA form, the CDR3 reads TGCGCCAGCAGCTTAGGCCGGCAGTACCAAGAGACCCAGTACTTC.

This clonotype turned up a few times. The V and J genes are TRBV5-1 and TRBJ2-1, with TRBD1 identical over 11 bases. V shed 4 bases, J shed 1 base, and the junction held 4 bases outside the gene matches. The germline V gene has CDR1 SGHRS and CDR2 YFSETQ. The CDR3 has 16 residues. CDR3 in amino acids: CASSRGQGASYNEQFF. The CDR3, as DNA: TGCGCCAGCAGCAGAGGACAGGGGGCATCCTACAATGAGCAGTTCTTC.